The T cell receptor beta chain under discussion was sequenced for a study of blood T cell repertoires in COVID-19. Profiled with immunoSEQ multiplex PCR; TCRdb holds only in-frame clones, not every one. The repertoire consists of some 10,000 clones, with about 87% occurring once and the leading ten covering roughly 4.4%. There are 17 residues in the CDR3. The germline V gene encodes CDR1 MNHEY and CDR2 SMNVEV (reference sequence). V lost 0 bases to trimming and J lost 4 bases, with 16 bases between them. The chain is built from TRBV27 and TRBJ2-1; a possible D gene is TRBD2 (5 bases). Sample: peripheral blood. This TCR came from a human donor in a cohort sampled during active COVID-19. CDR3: CASSLSPEGLGYNEQFF. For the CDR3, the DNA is TGTGCCAGCAGTTTATCCCCCGAGGGTCTCGGGTACAATGAGCAGTTCTTC.